These 7 T cell receptor beta chains share one sample of origin, sequenced in a study of blood T cells in healthy people across ages (dated by TCRdb to the mid-2010s). Preparation of the library involved 5' RACE. Sequencing used an Illumina HiSeq 2500. A second roughly 7 to 12 cycle PCR used a sample-barcoded 5' primer and a J-beta primer mix. TCRdb trimmed the raw reads at Q25, called clones with MiXCR and kept productive beta chains. Rows merge per CDR3 protein into single entries with the most common DNA and genes. In all, the sample holds some 1 million distinct CDR3 sequences, and 35% to 50% of those were seen once. The ten top clones hold 18% of the sample. Sequencing was done on a sample of blood. These receptors were taken from a woman aged 60-75 years in good health.

This clonotype appeared a few times. The V gene is TRBV19, the J gene TRBJ2-7; a possible D gene is TRBD2 (6 bases). This CDR3 comprises 15 residues. Deletions cut 4 bases from V and 0 bases from J, with 13 bases between. CDR1 is LNHDA and CDR2 is SQIVND in the germline V gene (reference sequence). In DNA form, the CDR3 reads TGTGCCAGTAGTACTTCGGAGGGTTACTCCTACGAGCAGTACTTC. Encoded protein: CASSTSEGYSYEQYF.

The chain links TRBV27 to TRBJ2-3; a weak D match, TRBD1 (5 bases). Trimming stripped 2 bases from V and 2 bases from J, with 14 bases between. The CDR3 covers 16 residues. CDR1 and CDR2 from the germline V gene are MNHEY and SMNVEV (reference sequence). CDR3 nucleotides: TGTGCCAGCAGTTTAGACAGACCTGGCCCCACAGATACGCAGTATTTT. This translates into CASSLDRPGPTDTQYF.

This clonotype was seen more than once but under ten times. This chain connects TRBV7-2 to TRBJ2-1, with TRBD2 matching over 16 bases. The V gene end was trimmed by 5 bases and the J gene end by 4 bases; junction bases not matched to a gene: 5. The CDR3 loop spans 17 amino acids. The V gene's germline CDR1 is SGHTA and CDR2 FQGNSA. The CDR3 is CASSLGTSGRVYNEQFF. CDR3 in DNA: TGTGCCAGCAGCCTCGGGACTAGCGGGAGGGTGTACAATGAGCAGTTCTTC. The full variable domain, its missing parts supplied by reference TRBV7-2 and TRBJ2-1, is GAGVSQSPSNKVTEKGKDVELRCDPISGHTALYWYRQSLGQGLEFLIYFQGNSAPDKSGLPSDRFSAERTGGSVSTLTIQRTQQEDSAVYLCASSLGTSGRVYNEQFFGPGTRLTVL.

The rearrangement links TRBV24-1 to TRBJ2-5; D is perhaps TRBD1 or TRBD2 (6 bases each). The V end was cut by 6 bases, the J end by 5 bases, with 15 bases between. This CDR3 is 14 amino acids long. Looked up from germline, CDR1 is KGHDR and CDR2 is SFDVKD. The CDR3 region is CATSRAEGVETQYF. The DNA of the CDR3 is TGTGCCACCAGTCGGGCGGAGGGGGTGGAGACCCAGTACTTC.

The chain links TRBV6-6 to TRBJ1-1; 9 nucleotides align to TRBD1. Germline-derived CDR1 and CDR2 are MNHNY and SVGAGI (reference sequence). Trimming cost V 7 bases and J 5 bases; bases outside gene matches: 5. The CDR3 runs to 13 residues. For the CDR3, the DNA is TGTGCCAGCAACGGACAGGGGACGACTGAAGCTTTCTTT. Its translation is CASNGQGTTEAFF.

V gene TRBV9 combines with J gene TRBJ2-1; 8 bases are a match to TRBD2. Germline V gives CDR1 SGDLS, CDR2 YYNGEE. V lost 0 bases to trimming and J lost 1 base; unmatched junction nucleotides: 6. There are 17 residues in the CDR3. CDR3 nucleotide sequence: TGTGCCAGCAGCGTAGAGGTAGCGGGGTGGTCCTACAATGAGCAGTTCTTC. The encoded protein is CASSVEVAGWSYNEQFF.

This chain uses TRBV2 with TRBJ2-4; D is unresolved. This CDR3 is built from 12 residues. The germline V gene encodes CDR1 SNHLY and CDR2 FYNNEI. The V gene lost 7 bases and the J gene lost 5 bases, with 9 bases spanning the gap. In nucleotides, the CDR3 is TGTGCCAGCAAGCCCCTAGAAAACATTCAGTACTTC. Protein: CASKPLENIQYF.